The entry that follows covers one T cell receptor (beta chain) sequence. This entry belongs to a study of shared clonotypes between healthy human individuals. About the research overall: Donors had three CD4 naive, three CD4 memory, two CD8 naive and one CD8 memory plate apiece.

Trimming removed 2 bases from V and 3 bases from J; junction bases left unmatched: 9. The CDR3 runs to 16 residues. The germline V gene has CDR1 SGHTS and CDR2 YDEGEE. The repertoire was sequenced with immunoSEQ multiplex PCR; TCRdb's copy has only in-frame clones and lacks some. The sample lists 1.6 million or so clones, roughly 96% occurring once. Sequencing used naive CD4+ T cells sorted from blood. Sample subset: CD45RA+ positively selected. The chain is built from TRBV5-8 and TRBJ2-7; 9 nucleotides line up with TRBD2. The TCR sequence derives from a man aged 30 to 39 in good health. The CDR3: CASSFPSGRLGYEQYF. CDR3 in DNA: TGTGCCAGCAGCTTTCCCAGCGGGAGGCTAGGCTACGAGCAGTACTTC.